The 18 T cell receptor beta chains in this list originate from one sample, sequenced in a study of T-cell reconstitution after alpha-beta-depleted transplantation in children. Preparation of the TCRbeta library was carried out with unique molecular identifiers. TCRdb called the PCR reads again in MiXCR, with one record for every CDR3 protein. Here the sample spans roughly 98,000 distinct CDR3 sequences, roughly 15% being singletons. The input for sequencing was PBMCs, mostly from graft donor cells, taken 180 days after TCRalphabeta/CD19-depleted stem cell transplant. These receptors all stem from a male patient between 2 and 10 years old who had a stem cell transplant for acute lymphoblastic leukemia, so the T cells may come from the graft donor.

The rearrangement links TRBV27 to TRBJ1-1; D uncertain. V lost 3 bases to trimming and J lost 1 base, with 9 bases between them. CDR3 length: 14 residues. Germline-derived CDR1 and CDR2 are MNHEY and SMNVEV (reference sequence). CDR3 nucleotides: TGTGCCAGCAGTTTCTCAGACGAGAACACTGAAGCTTTCTTT. It is translated as CASSFSDENTEAFF.

The chain employs TRBV20-1 and TRBJ2-5, with a weak D call TRBD1 (6 bases). The CDR3 is 13 residues long. Trimming stripped 4 bases from V and 2 bases from J, with 11 bases between. Germline V lookup: CDR1 DFQATT, CDR2 SNEGSKA (reference sequence). The CDR3 nucleotides are TGCAGTGCTACTGGACAGCTACAAGAGACCCAGTACTTC. Its protein is CSATGQLQETQYF.

The CDR3 sequence: CASSLKSSGETLAYEQYF. As DNA, the CDR3 is TGCGCCAGCAGCTTGAAGTCTAGCGGGGAGACCCTAGCCTACGAGCAGTACTTC. The J gene is TRBJ2-7, the V gene TRBV5-1; 9 bases are shared with TRBD2. Germline values: CDR1 SGHRS, CDR2 YFSETQ. This CDR3 has 18 amino acids. J lost 2 bases, V lost 1 base, and 13 bases had no gene match.

The chain recombines TRBV12-3 or TRBV12-4 with TRBJ2-5, with D perhaps TRBD2 (5 bases). The CDR3 totals 13 residues. V was pared by 4 bases and J by 5 bases, with 11 bases between. CDR3 amino acids: CASSSRGAETQYF. The CDR3 DNA is TGTGCCAGCAGTTCTCGGGGTGCCGAGACCCAGTACTTC.

J is TRBJ2-5 and V is TRBV12-3 or TRBV12-4; perhaps TRBD2 as D (6 bases). This CDR3 contains 13 residues. Trimming cost V 6 bases and J 2 bases, with 10 bases left between them. CDR3 loop: CASSKLAQETQYF. DNA of the CDR3: TGTGCCAGCAGCAAACTAGCACAAGAGACCCAGTACTTC.

This clonotype was observed a handful of times. This chain uses TRBV12-5 with TRBJ2-7, with 11 bases lining up with TRBD2. V lost 5 bases to trimming and J lost 6 bases; unmatched junction nucleotides: 6. Germline-derived CDR1 and CDR2 are LGHNT and FRNRAP. CDR3 size: 14 residues. CDR3 residues: CASGVLAGVVEQYF. The CDR3 DNA reads as TGTGCTAGTGGTGTACTAGCGGGGGTCGTCGAGCAGTACTTC.

The V call is TRBV10-3, the J call TRBJ2-6; unclear D gene. The CDR3 covers 15 residues. The V gene's germline CDR1 is ENHRY and CDR2 SYGVKD. V shed 8 bases and J shed 0 bases, with 11 bases lying between them. The CDR3 bases are TGTGCCATCCGAACTTCAAGCTCTGGGGCCAACGTCCTGACTTTC. Residues: CAIRTSSSGANVLTF.

This clonotype has more than one count but fewer than ten. This chain connects TRBV7-9 to TRBJ2-2, with D unresolved. The CDR3 contains 14 residues. The germline V gene has CDR1 SEHNR and CDR2 FQNEAQ (reference sequence). The V end lost 4 bases, the J end lost 1 base, and 7 bases lay between the germline ends. The DNA for the CDR3 is TGTGCCAGCAGCTGGGGATGGAACACCGGGGAGCTGTTTTTT. Translated: CASSWGWNTGELFF.

The DNA for the CDR3 is TGTGCCAGCAGCCAAATTCTCCCTTGGCGGGGGGTAGGCACAGATACGCAGTATTTT. This gives the protein CASSQILPWRGVGTDTQYF. This chain connects TRBV4-2 to TRBJ2-3, with 8 bases lining up with TRBD2. From germline, CDR1 is LGHNA and CDR2 YNFKEQ. Germline trimming cut 2 bases from V and 1 base from J; bases unmatched to any gene: 14. The CDR3 loop spans 19 amino acids.

This chain links TRBV7-8 with TRBJ2-1; D call uncertain. Trimming shortened V by 1 base and J by 7 bases, and 17 bases separated the two germline ends. Germline lookup yields CDR1 SGHVS and CDR2 FQNEAQ. This CDR3 is built from 16 residues. The CDR3 spells CASSLEGQVPRNEQFF. DNA for the CDR3: TGTGCCAGCAGCTTAGAAGGTCAGGTACCTAGGAATGAGCAGTTCTTC.

This clonotype has just a few counts. This chain links TRBV4-2 with TRBJ2-5; D ambiguous. CDR1 and CDR2 from the germline V gene are LGHNA and YNFKEQ. The CDR3 consists of 16 residues. The V gene lost 0 bases and the J gene lost 0 bases, with 11 bases spanning the gap. The CDR3 sequence is CASSQEGPKYQETQYF. CDR3 nucleotides: TGTGCCAGCAGCCAAGAAGGACCTAAGTACCAAGAGACCCAGTACTTC.

The sample holds a few counts of this clonotype. This chain uses TRBV7-8 with TRBJ2-1; D tentatively fits TRBD1 or TRBD2 (6 bases each). The germline V gene encodes CDR1 SGHVS and CDR2 FQNEAQ. Trimming stripped 11 bases from V and 8 bases from J, with 13 bases between. The CDR3 runs 11 residues. The CDR3 region has the DNA TGTGCCTCCAGGAGGGGGGATGAGCAGTTCTTC. Translating it yields CASRRGDEQFF.

The chain links TRBV12-5 to TRBJ2-2; the D gene is possibly TRBD1 (6 bases). This CDR3 contains 15 residues. V lost 2 bases, J lost 6 bases, and 13 bases lay in between. The germline gives CDR1 LGHNT, CDR2 FRNRAP. In DNA, the CDR3 is TGTGCTAGTGGTTTGACTCACAGGGTTCCCGGGGAGCTGTTTTTT. Translating it yields CASGLTHRVPGELFF.

V is TRBV12-3 or TRBV12-4 and J is TRBJ2-2; D uncertain. Trimming left V 2 bases short and J 6 bases short, with 7 bases between. The CDR3 has 13 residues. CDR3 coding DNA: TGTGCCAGCAGTTTAAAGGCTGCCGGGGAGCTGTTTTTT. Translated, it gives CASSLKAAGELFF.

Note on this clonotype: A much larger clone sits a single nucleotide away, making a read error possible. The gene calls are TRBV3-1 and TRBJ1-1, with D unresolved. This CDR3 comprises 15 residues. CDR1 is LGHDT, CDR2 YNNKEL, per germline (reference sequence). With 7 bases removed from V and 2 bases from J, the gap between germline ends came to 17 bases. The CDR3, as DNA: TGTGCCAGCACCCCCTCCCTCGGGAGAAACACTGAAGCTTTCTTT. It is translated as CASTPSLGRNTEAFF.

In its sample, this clonotype was seen many times. The V gene is TRBV5-6, the J gene TRBJ2-1, with 7 positions matching TRBD1. Germline V CDR1 and CDR2: SGHDT, YYEEEE. Losses at the gene ends were 3 bases for V and 9 bases for J; bases not matched to a gene: 6. This CDR3 has 13 residues. CDR3 sequence reads: CASSYTGVIEQFF. The CDR3 DNA is TGTGCCAGCAGCTACACAGGGGTCATTGAGCAGTTCTTC.

CDR3 nucleotides: TGTGCCATCCTAGACAGGACTAGGCTTACAGATACGCAGTATTTT. It yields the protein CAILDRTRLTDTQYF. This rearrangement joins TRBV10-3 to TRBJ2-3; TRBD2 is a possible D gene (7 bases). V gave up 8 bases and J gave up 3 bases, with 18 bases separating them. This CDR3 spans 15 amino acids. CDR1 and CDR2 (germline): ENHRY, SYGVKD.

The CDR3 sequence is CASSSPGQGATLNTEAFF. The CDR3 DNA is TGTGCCAGCAGTTCGCCAGGACAGGGGGCAACTTTGAACACTGAAGCTTTCTTT. This chain joins TRBV6-5 and TRBJ1-1; 11 positions agree with TRBD1. After removal of 4 bases from V and 0 bases from J, the junction contained 10 bases not matched to a gene. The CDR3 totals 18 residues. Germline V gene sequence: CDR1 MNHEY, CDR2 SVGAGI.